This TCR beta chain was identified in a study of molecular identifiers for immune sequencing clone quantification. Study-wide results and limits: Clones that had above 20 RNA copies took up over 98% of effector molecules but under 1% in naive cells.

The V end was cut by 0 bases, the J end by 4 bases, with 16 bases between. Germline CDR1 MNHNY, CDR2 SVGAGI (reference sequence). The length of the CDR3 is 17 residues. Turning to this clonotype: The antigen is not known.

One entry per CDR3 protein results from TCRdb running MiXCR on the PCR reads. The sample yields approximately 97,000 distinct CDR3 sequences, 20% to 25% seen once. The J gene is TRBJ2-1, the V gene TRBV6-6; D possibly matches TRBD1 or TRBD2 (5 bases each). The sequence was obtained from a human donor in good health. Some libraries in this study had Jurkat cell RNA spiked in. Sequenced input: naive CD8+ T cells from blood, with Jurkat cell RNA spiked in. Documented subset: FACS-sorted CD8+CD4-CCR7+CD45RA+ naive T cells. CDR3 loop: CASSYSLGELGYNEQFF. The DNA for the CDR3 is TGTGCCAGCAGTTACTCGTTGGGGGAACTGGGGTACAATGAGCAGTTCTTC.